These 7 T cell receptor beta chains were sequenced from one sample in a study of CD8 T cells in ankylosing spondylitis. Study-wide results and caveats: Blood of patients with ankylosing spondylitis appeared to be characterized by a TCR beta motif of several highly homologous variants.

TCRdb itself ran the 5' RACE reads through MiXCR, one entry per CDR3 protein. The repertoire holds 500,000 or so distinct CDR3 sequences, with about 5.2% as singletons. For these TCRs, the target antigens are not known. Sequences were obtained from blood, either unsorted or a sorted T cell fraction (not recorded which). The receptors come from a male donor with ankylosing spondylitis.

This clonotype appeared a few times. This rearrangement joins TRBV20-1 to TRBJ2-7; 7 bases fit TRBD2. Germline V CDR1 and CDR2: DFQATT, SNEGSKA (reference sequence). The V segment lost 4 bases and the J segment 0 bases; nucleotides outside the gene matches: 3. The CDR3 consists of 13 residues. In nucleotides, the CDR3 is TGCAGTGCTAACCGGGACTACTCCTACGAGCAGTACTTC. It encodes CSANRDYSYEQYF.

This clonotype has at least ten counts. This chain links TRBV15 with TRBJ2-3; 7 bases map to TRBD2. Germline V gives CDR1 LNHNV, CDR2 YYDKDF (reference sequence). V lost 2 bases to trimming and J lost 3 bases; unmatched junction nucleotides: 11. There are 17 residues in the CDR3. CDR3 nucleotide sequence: TGTGCCACCAGCAGACGTCTCGGCGGGGGTTCGACAGATACGCAGTATTTT. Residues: CATSRRLGGGSTDTQYF.

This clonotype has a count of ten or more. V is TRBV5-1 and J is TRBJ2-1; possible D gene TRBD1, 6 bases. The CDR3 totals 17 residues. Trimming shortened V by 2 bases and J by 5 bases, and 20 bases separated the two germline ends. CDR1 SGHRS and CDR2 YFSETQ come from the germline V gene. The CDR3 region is CASSLGIRGLIHNEQFF. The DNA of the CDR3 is TGCGCCAGCAGCTTAGGTATCAGGGGTTTAATCCACAATGAGCAGTTCTTC.

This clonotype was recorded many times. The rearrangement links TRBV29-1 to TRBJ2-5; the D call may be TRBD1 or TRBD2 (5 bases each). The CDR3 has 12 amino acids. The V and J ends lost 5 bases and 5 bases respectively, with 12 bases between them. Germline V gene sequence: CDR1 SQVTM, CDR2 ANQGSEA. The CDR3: CSVKDGAETQYF. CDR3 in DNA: TGCAGCGTTAAGGACGGGGCGGAGACCCAGTACTTC.

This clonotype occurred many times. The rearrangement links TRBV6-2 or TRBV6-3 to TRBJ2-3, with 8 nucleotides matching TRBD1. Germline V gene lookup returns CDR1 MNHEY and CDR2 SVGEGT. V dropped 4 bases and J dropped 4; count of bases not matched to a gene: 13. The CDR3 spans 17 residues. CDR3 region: CASSFNRETGAPDTQYF. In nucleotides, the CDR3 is TGTGCCAGCAGTTTCAACCGAGAGACAGGGGCCCCAGATACGCAGTATTTT.

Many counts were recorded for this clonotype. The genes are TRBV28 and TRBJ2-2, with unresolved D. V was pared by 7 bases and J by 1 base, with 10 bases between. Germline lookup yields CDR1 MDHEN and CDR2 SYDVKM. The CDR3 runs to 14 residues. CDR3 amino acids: CASTWTGNTGELFF. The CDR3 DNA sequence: TGTGCCAGCACCTGGACCGGGAACACCGGGGAGCTGTTTTTT.

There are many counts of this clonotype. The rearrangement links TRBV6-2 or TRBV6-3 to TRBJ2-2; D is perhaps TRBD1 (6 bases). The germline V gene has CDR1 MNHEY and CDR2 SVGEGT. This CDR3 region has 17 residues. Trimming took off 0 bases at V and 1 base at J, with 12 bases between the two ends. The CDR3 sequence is CASSYSIQGQNTGELFF. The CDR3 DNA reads TGTGCCAGCAGTTACTCGATACAGGGACAGAACACCGGGGAGCTGTTTTTT.